There are a few counts of the clone carrying this T cell receptor (beta chain). Its antigen is as yet unknown. The CDR3 runs 15 residues. From germline, CDR1 is LNHNV and CDR2 YYDKDF (reference sequence). V was shortened by 5 bases and J by 4 bases, with 17 bases between the two germline ends. The investigators amplified TCR beta CDR3 regions from RNA transcripts. The HTBI primer set was used in a first-round RT-PCR of the TCR CDR3. TCRdb re-derived calls from the multiplex PCR reads in MiXCR, one entry per CDR3 protein. Of some 600,000 distinct CDR3 sequences detected, about 14% appear once; the ten largest clones hold approximately 5.7%. This record comes from a study of T cells in Graves' hyperthyroidism and ophthalmopathy. Diagnoses were made from clinical symptoms, serum measures (thyroxine and TRAb), thyroid ultrasound and orbital computed tomography. Study-wide findings and caveats: Most clonotypes expanded in the thyroid (above 0.001) were also present in blood.

The sequenced sample was blood. The receptor was derived from a woman aged 30 to 39 with Graves' hyperthyroidism that later progressed to Graves' ophthalmopathy. The chain combines TRBV15 with TRBJ2-5; D call uncertain. The CDR3 protein is CATSSRERFLETQYF. The DNA of the CDR3 is TGTGCCACCAGCTCTAGGGAACGCTTTCTAGAGACCCAGTACTTC.